The next 21 T cell receptor beta chains were all read from a single sample in a study of T cells in Graves' hyperthyroidism and ophthalmopathy (dated by TCRdb to the late 2010s). Receptor libraries were prepared by multiplex PCR. The run used an Illumina HiSeq 2000. TCR beta CDR3 regions were amplified from RNA transcripts. The first round of RT-PCR for the TCR CDR3 was performed with the HTBI primer set and the Qiagen OneStep RT-PCR kit. In TCRdb, the public reads were trimmed at Q25 with fastp and aligned with MiXCR, with productive beta chains retained. Merged by CDR3 protein, the rows form single entries marked with the most common genes and DNA. The sample table lists over 500,000 distinct CDR3 sequences, about 16% of them with a count of one. Jointly, the top ten make up less than 30% of the sample. Sequencing was performed on blood. These receptors were taken from a woman in her 30s with Graves' ophthalmopathy.

The V gene is TRBV27, the J gene TRBJ1-4, with TRBD1 matching over 8 bases. Germline V gives CDR1 MNHEY, CDR2 SMNVEV (reference sequence). The CDR3 has 16 amino acids. With V trimmed by 8 bases and J by 7 bases, 15 bases remained unmatched. Written as DNA, the CDR3 is TGTGCCAGCTCAGAGGTGCAGGGGGCGTTGGTTGAAAAACTGTTTTTT. Translating gives CASSEVQGALVEKLFF.

This clonotype came up a few times. In nucleotides, the CDR3 is TGTGCCAGCAGCCCCGCTTTTTCTACCCGCACTGAAGCTTTCTTT. Translating it yields CASSPAFSTRTEAFF. The rearrangement links TRBV14 to TRBJ1-1, with D uncertain. Deletions cut 4 bases from V and 4 bases from J, with 16 bases between. Germline CDR1 SGHDN, CDR2 FVKESK. The CDR3 covers 15 residues.

In its sample, this clonotype was seen many times. The chain uses TRBV7-2 and TRBJ2-2; 14 bases fit TRBD2. Per the germline V gene, CDR1 is SGHTA and CDR2 is FQGNSA. The CDR3 has 18 amino acids. The V segment lost 4 bases and the J segment 7 bases; nucleotides outside the gene matches: 11. The DNA for the CDR3 is TGTGCCAGCAGCTCGACGACTAGCGGGAGGGGCGCGGTCGGGGAGCTGTTTTTT. Its translation is CASSSTTSGRGAVGELFF.

This clonotype was picked up many times. The chain is built from TRBV6-1 and TRBJ2-1, with a possible D match to TRBD1 (5 bases). The CDR3 runs to 15 residues. V lost 3 bases, J lost 0 bases, and 9 bases lay in between. CDR1 is MNHNS, CDR2 SASEGT, per germline. The CDR3 loop is CASSEDTSSYNEQFF. CDR3 DNA: TGTGCCAGCAGTGAGGACACGAGCTCCTACAATGAGCAGTTCTTC.

The chain carries TRBV4-3 and TRBJ2-7, with D perhaps TRBD1 or TRBD2 (6 bases each). The CDR3 has 15 residues. V was trimmed by 0 bases and J by 8 bases, leaving 17 bases between them. Per the germline V gene, CDR1 is LGHNA and CDR2 is YSLEER. CDR3 residues: CASSQDPGEDEKQYF. DNA for the CDR3: TGCGCCAGCAGCCAAGACCCAGGGGAGGATGAGAAGCAGTACTTC.

The chain employs TRBV27 and TRBJ2-1; the D gene is possibly TRBD2 (5 bases). The V end was cut by 5 bases, the J end by 5 bases, with 16 bases between. Germline lookup yields CDR1 MNHEY and CDR2 SMNVEV (reference sequence). CDR3 length: 15 amino acids. The CDR3 loop reads CASSPRLLGDNEQFF. Written as DNA, the CDR3 is TGTGCCAGCAGTCCAAGACTATTAGGTGACAATGAGCAGTTCTTC.

The chain combines TRBV4-3 with TRBJ2-1, with D perhaps being TRBD1 or TRBD2 (5 bases each). Trimming left V 2 bases short and J 8 bases short, with 22 bases between. The CDR3 sequence is 17 residues long. Germline V gene lookup returns CDR1 LGHNA and CDR2 YSLEER. CDR3 loop: CASSQSFRDAGADEQFF. DNA for the CDR3: TGCGCCAGCAGCCAATCCTTCCGGGACGCAGGTGCGGATGAGCAGTTCTTC.

The chain has TRBV3-2 and TRBJ2-4; the table calls TRBD2, which could not be checked here. TRBV3-2 is labeled a pseudogene. The CDR3 totals 15 residues. CDR3 nucleotide sequence: TGTGCCGACACGAGCGGAGACTTAGCCAAAAACATTCAGTACTTC. It encodes CADTSGDLAKNIQYF.

This clonotype was seen many times. The chain has TRBV7-2 and TRBJ2-7; weak D call: TRBD1 (6 bases). Germline V CDR1 and CDR2: SGHTA, FQGNSA. The V end lost 5 bases, the J end lost 4 bases, and 12 bases lay between the germline ends. The CDR3 contains 13 residues. This CDR3 reads CASSQGREYEQYF. The CDR3 region has the DNA TGTGCCAGCAGCCAGGGGCGCGAATACGAGCAGTACTTC.

The chain uses TRBV6-1 and TRBJ2-3; possibly TRBD2 for D (6 bases). The ends were cut back, 10 bases at V and 6 bases at J, with 11 bases in the middle. The CDR3 sequence is 11 residues long. The germline V gene has CDR1 MNHNS and CDR2 SASEGT. This CDR3 is CAILGGDTQYF. CDR3 sequence (DNA): TGTGCCATCCTTGGGGGGGATACGCAGTATTTT.

This clonotype showed up many times. The V gene is TRBV3-2, the J gene TRBJ2-1; TRBD2 is the table's D call, not checked against the DNA. TRBV3-2 corresponds to a pseudogene. The CDR3 is 17 amino acids. The CDR3 loop reads CASSQEPPGLVYNEQFF. The CDR3 region has the DNA TGTGCCAGCAGCCAAGAACCTCCCGGACTAGTGTATAATGAGCAGTTCTTC.

The chain has TRBV9 and TRBJ1-1; maybe TRBD1 (5 bases). The CDR3 is 12 amino acids. Germline-derived CDR1 and CDR2 are SGDLS and YYNGEE. With 3 bases removed from V and 5 bases from J, the gap between germline ends came to 8 bases. The CDR3 DNA reads as TGTGCCAGCAGCGCGGAGGGGACTGAAGCTTTCTTT. Translation gives CASSAEGTEAFF.

With regard to this clonotype: A much larger clone differs by one base, so this may be a read error. The chain links TRBV27 to TRBJ1-2, with D perhaps matching TRBD1 (5 bases). The CDR3 contains 16 residues. CDR1 is MNHEY, CDR2 SMNVEV, per germline (reference sequence). The chain's CDR3 is CASSPEPRGRGYSYTF. CDR3 DNA sequence: TGTGCCAGCAGTCCCGAACCGAGGGGAAGGGGCTATAGCTACACCTTC.

This clonotype was detected ten times or more. The chain combines TRBV5-1 with TRBJ2-7; 7 positions match TRBD1. J gave up 3 bases and V 5 bases, and 11 bases lay outside the gene matches. This CDR3 region has 15 residues. Per germline, CDR1 SGHRS and CDR2 YFSETQ. The CDR3 DNA is TGCGCCAGCAGGACAACAGGGGACCGCAACTACGAGCAGTACTTC. Encoded protein: CASRTTGDRNYEQYF.

This clonotype was recorded at least ten times. V is TRBV15 and J is TRBJ2-1; no clear D. CDR1 is LNHNV, CDR2 YYDKDF, per germline (reference sequence). This CDR3 comprises 17 residues. V lost 1 base and J 0 bases, leaving 13 bases between the germline ends. The CDR3 loop reads CATSRGQTESSYNEQFF. The CDR3 DNA sequence: TGTGCCACCAGCAGAGGCCAGACCGAGAGCTCCTACAATGAGCAGTTCTTC.

The CDR3 DNA reads TGTGCCAGCAGTTACTCGGGGATTCAGCCCCAGCATTTT. Its protein is CASSYSGIQPQHF. The chain uses TRBV6-2 or TRBV6-3 and TRBJ1-5; D is undetermined. This CDR3 spans 13 amino acids. Looked up from germline, CDR1 is MNHEY and CDR2 is SVGEGT. Trimming left V 0 bases short and J 6 bases short, with 6 bases between.

This clonotype was recorded at least ten times. The chain couples TRBV9 to TRBJ2-7, with 13 bases that match TRBD2. The CDR3 has 16 amino acids. CDR1 and CDR2 from the germline V gene are SGDLS and YYNGEE. The V segment lost 4 bases and the J segment 3 bases; nucleotides outside the gene matches: 7. The CDR3 here is CASSPRTSGSIYEQYF. CDR3 in DNA: TGTGCCAGCAGCCCCCGGACTAGCGGGAGTATCTACGAGCAGTACTTC. The whole variable domain, remainder taken from reference TRBV9 and TRBJ2-7, is DSGVTQTPKHLITATGQRVTLRCSPRSGDLSVYWYQQSLDQGLQFLIQYYNGEERAKGNILERFSAQQFPDLHSELNLSSLELGDSALYFCASSPRTSGSIYEQYFGPGTRLTVT.

In its sample, this clonotype was seen many times. CDR3 nucleotide sequence: TGTGCCAGCAGCCAAGATCCTGGGGGTAGAGCTTTCTTT. Translation: CASSQDPGGRAFF. The chain links TRBV3-1 to TRBJ1-1; D is perhaps TRBD1 (5 bases). There are 13 residues in the CDR3. V was shortened by 0 bases and J by 10 bases, with 12 bases between the two germline ends. The germline gives CDR1 LGHDT, CDR2 YNNKEL (reference sequence).

This clonotype has a count of ten or more. J is TRBJ1-5 and V is TRBV28; D is uncertain. This CDR3 comprises 13 residues. The ends were cut back, 8 bases at V and 4 bases at J, with 12 bases in the middle. Germline CDR1 MDHEN, CDR2 SYDVKM. The CDR3, as DNA: TGTGCCAGCGGCGGGATCCTTAATCAGCCCCAGCATTTT. It encodes CASGGILNQPQHF.

Many counts were recorded for this clonotype. The chain joins TRBV24-1 to TRBJ1-5; perhaps TRBD1 as D (5 bases). CDR3 length: 16 amino acids. Per germline, CDR1 KGHDR and CDR2 SFDVKD. V dropped 3 bases and J dropped 4 bases, with 15 bases sitting between them. The DNA of the CDR3 is TGTGCCACCAGTGATCCTGACGTGGGGGAGAATCAGCCCCAGCATTTT. It codes for CATSDPDVGENQPQHF.

At least ten counts were recorded for this clonotype. The chain uses TRBV12-3 or TRBV12-4 and TRBJ2-4; no reliable D call. The V gene lost 4 bases and the J gene lost 5 bases, with 9 bases spanning the gap. The length of the CDR3 is 13 residues. The CDR3 DNA reads TGTGCCAGCAGTTCCGATGTCGAAAACATTCAGTACTTC. Translating gives CASSSDVENIQYF.